Here is one TCR beta chain with its context. Every donor was a healthy person donating bone marrow. Germline V lookup: CDR1 SGHTS, CDR2 YDEGEE. The length of the CDR3 is 15 residues. The germline V and J ends were trimmed by 5 bases and 0 bases, with 12 bases remaining between them. 13 Jbeta primers and 60 Vbeta primers were used for the PCR. Using immunoSEQ multiplex PCR, the repertoire was profiled, and TCRdb retains in-frame clones only, with some absent. The profile shows more than 150,000 clones, 75% to 90% of them singletons. The data originate from a study of cytomegalovirus exposure and HLA in healthy donors.

The chain links TRBV5-8 to TRBJ1-3; a weak D match, TRBD1 (5 bases). The sequenced sample consisted of PBMCs. The TCR sequence derives from a boy aged 5 to 17 in good health and CMV-seronegative. The CDR3 region has the DNA TGTGCCAGCAGACCCAGGGCCAGCTCTGGAAACACCATATATTTT. It yields the protein CASRPRASSGNTIYF.